This TCR beta chain was sequenced for a study of control samples from healthy donors and cancer patients. Profiling relied on immunoSEQ multiplex PCR, and the TCRdb table lists in-frame clones only, not all of them. The sample contains 20,000 to 30,000 clones, approximately 90% of which appear only once. The length of the CDR3 is 14 residues. The V gene lost 8 bases and the J gene lost 6 bases, with 16 bases spanning the gap. CDR1 is LGHDT, CDR2 YNNKEL, per germline (reference sequence). What was sequenced was PBMCs. This TCR was sampled from a man aged 50 to 59 with lung cancer. The chain combines TRBV3-1 (or the pseudogene TRBV3-2) with TRBJ1-4, with D possibly matching TRBD1 (6 bases). In DNA, the CDR3 is TGTGCCAGCTCTCGACAGGACGTCTATGAAAAACTGTTTTTT. Translated: CASSRQDVYEKLFF.